The clone carrying this T cell receptor (beta chain) appeared once. Its matching antigen is unknown. At one end the junction does not follow the germline gene, possibly because of a read error. The CDR3 spans 13 residues. Germline V gives CDR1 MNHEY, CDR2 SVGEGT. The data belong to a study of T cell repertoires in cytomegalovirus infection. Study details: Both CMV infection and a matching HLA type were indicated by public TCR beta signatures. Study-wide points: Carriers of CMV and the relevant HLA type were discriminated by public TCR beta frequency. The response measured ex vivo was dominated by TCR beta clonotypes (HLA-C-restricted and CMV-specific).

TCRdb passed the reads through MiXCR, listing each CDR3 protein once. The table records roughly 60,000 distinct CDR3 sequences, around 34% of them present only once. The chain combines TRBV6-2 or TRBV6-3 with TRBJ1-1, with D unresolved. The sample taken for sequencing was PBMCs, sequenced either directly or after in vitro stimulation (not recorded which). The clonotype originates from a human donor in good health (CMV status not recorded). Some clones in this sample may be carry-over from other donors' samples. CDR3 in amino acids: CATSRNAGTEAFF. The CDR3 DNA sequence: TGTGCCACCAGTCGGAATGCGGGCACTGAAGCTTTCTTT.